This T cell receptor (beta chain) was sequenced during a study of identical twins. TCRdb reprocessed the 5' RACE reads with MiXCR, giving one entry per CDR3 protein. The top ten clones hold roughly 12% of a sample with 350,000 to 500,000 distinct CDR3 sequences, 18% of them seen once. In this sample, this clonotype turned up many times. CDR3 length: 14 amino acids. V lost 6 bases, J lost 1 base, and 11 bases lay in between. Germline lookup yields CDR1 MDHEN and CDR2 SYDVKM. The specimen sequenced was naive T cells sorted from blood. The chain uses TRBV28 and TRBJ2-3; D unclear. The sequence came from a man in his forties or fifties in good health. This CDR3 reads CASRSPGGTDTQYF. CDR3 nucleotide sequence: TGTGCCAGCAGGTCGCCAGGAGGCACAGATACGCAGTATTTT. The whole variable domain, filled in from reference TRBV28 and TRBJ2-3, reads DVKVTQSSRYLVKRTGEKVFLECVQDMDHENMFWYRQDPGLGLRLIYFSYDVKMKEKGDIPEGYSVSREKKERFSLILESASTNQTSMYLCASRSPGGTDTQYFGPGTRLTVL.